The 9 T cell receptor beta chains given below trace back to one sample, sequenced in a study of blood T cell repertoires in COVID-19. The assay was immunoSEQ multiplex PCR, and TCRdb's table has in-frame clones only and misses some. The table records under 20,000 clones, roughly 85% of them present only once. Material for sequencing was peripheral blood. These receptors were obtained from a human donor with active COVID-19. The donor label of this sample is uncertain.

CDR3 nucleotides: TGTGCCAGCAGTTTCGGGCTAGCGGGAGTACCTGAGCAGTTCTTC. It is translated as CASSFGLAGVPEQFF. The rearrangement joins TRBV28 to TRBJ2-1; TRBD2 matches at 10 bases. Germline V gene sequence: CDR1 MDHEN, CDR2 SYDVKM. The CDR3 runs to 15 residues. J was trimmed by 9 bases and V by 3 bases; bases with no gene match: 8.

V usage is TRBV11-2 and J usage is TRBJ1-2, with D perhaps matching TRBD1 (5 bases). There are 14 residues in the CDR3. V dropped 6 bases and J dropped 7 bases, with 18 bases sitting between them. CDR1 and CDR2 from the germline V gene are SGHAT and FQNNGV. The CDR3 protein is CASRWLQGSRGYTF. As DNA, the CDR3 is TGTGCCAGCAGATGGCTCCAGGGATCCCGTGGCTACACCTTC.

The chain has TRBV4-1 and TRBJ2-3; D is uncertain. This CDR3 spans 14 amino acids. Germline CDR1 MGHRA, CDR2 YSYEKL. Trimming removed 0 bases from V and 0 bases from J, with 4 bases in between. DNA of the CDR3: TGCGCCAGCAGCCAAGAGGGCAGCACAGATACGCAGTATTTT. Translating it yields CASSQEGSTDTQYF.

The chain couples TRBV6-4 to TRBJ2-2; 8 nucleotides match TRBD1. From germline, CDR1 is MRHNA and CDR2 SNTAGT. The CDR3 has 14 residues. The junction had 5 bases not matched to a gene; V was cut back by 6 bases and J by 5 bases. CDR3 nucleotides: TGTGCCAGCAGCTCGGACAGGGATACCGGGGAGCTGTTTTTT. Amino acids: CASSSDRDTGELFF.

This chain connects TRBV9 to TRBJ2-3, with D maybe TRBD1 (6 bases). This CDR3 has 15 amino acids. Germline lookup yields CDR1 SGDLS and CDR2 YYNGEE. V lost 3 bases and J lost 2, with 13 bases in between. The CDR3: CASSGAGTPTDTQYF. CDR3 sequence (DNA): TGTGCCAGCAGCGGGGCCGGGACACCCACAGATACGCAGTATTTT.

The chain recombines TRBV19 with TRBJ2-7; 11 bases map to TRBD1. The V and J ends lost 4 bases and 7 bases, in that order; junction bases with no gene match: 12. The CDR3 sequence is 16 residues long. Looked up from germline, CDR1 is LNHDA and CDR2 is SQIVND (reference sequence). The CDR3 nucleotides are TGTGCCAGTAGTACCGTTGGACAGGGGGCGATTGGGGAGCAGTACTTC. Its translation is CASSTVGQGAIGEQYF.

This chain links TRBV7-6 with TRBJ1-3, with a weak D call TRBD1 (6 bases). The germline CDR1 and CDR2 sequences are SGHVS and FNYEAQ. The V end lost 1 base, the J end lost 7 bases, and 14 bases lay between the germline ends. The length of the CDR3 is 15 residues. CDR3 region: CASSLVGGSVNTIYF. CDR3 nucleotides: TGTGCCAGCAGCTTAGTAGGGGGATCAGTGAACACCATATATTTT.

In its sample, this clone was seen once. The rearrangement links TRBV7-2 to TRBJ1-2; maybe TRBD1 (5 bases). Between the trimmed V and J ends, which lost 6 bases and 4 bases, there was a span of 15 bases. Looked up from germline, CDR1 is SGHTA and CDR2 is FQGNSA. This CDR3 region has 14 residues. For the CDR3, the DNA is TGTGCCAGCAGGAGGGGAGGAGGGTCCTATGGCTACACCTTC. It is translated as CASRRGGGSYGYTF.

This clone was observed a single time. Here the CDR3 reads CASSPGGSYEQYF. CDR3 DNA: TGTGCCAGCTCACCGGGTGGCTCCTACGAGCAGTACTTC. This chain links TRBV11-3 with TRBJ2-7, with D uncertain. Germline V CDR1 and CDR2: SGHNT, YENEEA. The CDR3 length is 13 residues. Trimming pared 8 bases from V and 0 bases from J, leaving 11 bases between.